Each of the 5 T cell receptor beta chains below was sequenced from the same sample in a study of OX40 agonist ivuxolimab in advanced cancers. This table comes from immunoSEQ multiplex PCR, and its TCRdb copy is limited to in-frame clones, with some not included. In the table there are approximately 100,000 clones, approximately 90% of which are singletons. The source was CD4+ or CD8+ T cells sorted from blood, collected in a trial of the OX40 agonist ivuxolimab. The receptors were sampled from an adult with an advanced solid tumor such as melanoma, head and neck, liver or kidney cancer.

On this clone: Likely a read error: the CDR3 ends without its conserved phenylalanine or tryptophan. V is TRBV6-4 and J is TRBJ2-2; TRBD1 matches at 7 bases. V was pared by 3 bases and J by 3 bases, with 1 base of the junction left unmatched. CDR1 is MRHNA, CDR2 SNTAGT, per germline. The CDR3 sequence is 14 residues long. In DNA form, the CDR3 reads TGTGCCAGCAGTGATCAGGGGGACACCGGGGAGCTGTTTTCT. It translates to CASSDQGDTGELFS.

J is TRBJ2-7 and V is TRBV28; D is perhaps TRBD1 (6 bases). CDR3 length equals 15 residues. V was pared by 0 bases and J by 2 bases, with 11 bases between. Germline CDR1 and CDR2: MDHEN and SYDVKM. CDR3 amino acids: CASSLWGTLTYEQYF. CDR3 nucleotides: TGTGCCAGCAGTTTATGGGGGACACTCACCTACGAGCAGTACTTC.

V and J are TRBV7-9 and TRBJ1-1, with a possible D match to TRBD1 (6 bases). CDR1 SEHNR and CDR2 FQNEAQ come from the germline V gene (reference sequence). CDR3 length equals 13 residues. The ends were cut back, 5 bases at V and 2 bases at J, with 9 bases in the middle. CDR3 DNA: TGTGCCAGCAGCCTGACAGGCAACACTGAAGCTTTCTTT. This sequence encodes CASSLTGNTEAFF.

The genes are TRBV6-1 and TRBJ2-3; 11 bases line up with TRBD2. The CDR3 extends over 16 amino acids. CDR1 is MNHNS and CDR2 is SASEGT in the germline V gene. V trimming: 2 bases; J trimming: 3 bases; junction bases outside the gene matches: 4. CDR3 sequence (DNA): TGTGCCAGCAGTGAATATAGCGGGAGGGGGACAGATACGCAGTATTTT. This encodes CASSEYSGRGTDTQYF.

This clone was seen more than once but under ten times. The V call is TRBV23-1, the J call TRBJ2-2, with D hard to call. TRBV23-1 is designated an ORF whose function remains uncertain. Trimming took off 3 bases at V and 4 bases at J, with 15 bases between the two ends. This CDR3 region has 16 residues. DNA for the CDR3: TGCGCCAGCAGTCACCAGGCTAGGGTCTTCACCGGGGAGCTGTTTTTT. Encoded protein: CASSHQARVFTGELFF.